Each of the 2 T cell receptor beta chains below was sequenced from the same sample in a study of T cell repertoires in cytomegalovirus infection. No antigens are known for them. From the reads, TCRdb called clonotypes with MiXCR, one entry per CDR3 protein. The sample has about 920,000 distinct CDR3 sequences; 30% to 40% are singletons. The sample here was cultured CD8+ T cells from PBMCs, taken from culture after CMV antigen stimulation. These receptors all come from a human donor in good health (CMV status not recorded). Some clones in this sample may be carry-over from other donors' samples.

The V and J genes are TRBV7-9 and TRBJ1-1; D unclear. Deletions cut 6 bases from V and 5 bases from J, with 19 bases between. CDR1 and CDR2 (germline): SEHNR, FQNEAQ (reference sequence). The CDR3 covers 15 residues. The CDR3 reads CASSQEGRRGTEAFF. CDR3 bases: TGTGCCAGCAGTCAGGAGGGCAGGAGAGGGACTGAAGCTTTCTTT.

This clonotype turned up a few times. The chain couples TRBV24-1 to TRBJ2-1, with a weak D call TRBD2 (5 bases). Germline CDR1 KGHDR, CDR2 SFDVKD. The V end lost 7 bases, the J end lost 6 bases, and 6 bases lay between the germline ends. CDR3 length equals 11 residues. In DNA form, the CDR3 reads TGTGCCACCAGGAGCGGCAATGAGCAGTTCTTC. Translation: CATRSGNEQFF.